Listed below are T cell receptor beta chains from one sample, sequenced in a study of cytomegalovirus exposure and HLA in healthy donors. This table comes from immunoSEQ multiplex PCR, and its TCRdb copy is limited to in-frame clones, with some not included. The sample contains 90,000 to 95,000 clones, roughly four fifths of which appear only once. Sequencing input: PBMCs. The receptors derive from a man aged 25-45 years in good health and CMV-seronegative. Each CDR3 is given with its conserved first and last residue. Fields, in order: D gene, clone size, V gene, J gene, CDR3 DNA, CDR3 protein. D genes are given only for firm matches. Rows may omit the clone size; those that give it use once, few, many or a size class.

TRBD1	-	TRBV19	TRBJ2-5	TGTGCCAGTAGTCTAACAGGGGGCTTGGAGACCCAGTACTTC	CASSLTGGLETQYF
-	-	TRBV7-3	TRBJ2-7	TGTGCCAGCAGCGCCCTCGGAGGACGGGACTACGAGCAGTACTTC	CASSALGGRDYEQYF
-	-	TRBV2	TRBJ2-7	TGTGCCAGCAGTGCCCGGGAAATCTCCTACGAGCAGTACTTC	CASSAREISYEQYF
TRBD1	-	TRBV28	TRBJ1-2	TGTGCCAGCAGTGCCGGGGACAGGGGAACGGATGGCTACACCTTC	CASSAGDRGTDGYTF
-	few	TRBV4-1	TRBJ1-5	TGCGCCAGCAGCCAAGAGACTCATCAGCCCCAGCATTTT	CASSQETHQPQHF
-	-	TRBV2	TRBJ1-2	TGTGCCAGCAGTGAAGGGGGCCTTAACTATGGCTACACCTTC	CASSEGGLNYGYTF
-	-	TRBV5-1	TRBJ1-4	TGCGCCAGCAGCTTGGGGGGAGCAACTAATGAAAAACTGTTTTTT	CASSLGGATNEKLFF
-	-	TRBV2	TRBJ1-2	TGTGCCAGCAGTGAACAGTCGGGGAGCTATGGCTACACCTTC	CASSEQSGSYGYTF
-	few	TRBV7-3	TRBJ2-1	TGTGCCAGCAGCTTATGGGGGGTTGGCGATGAGCAGTTCTTC	CASSLWGVGDEQFF
TRBD2	-	TRBV5-1	TRBJ2-7	TGCGCCAGCAGCCCCCTAGCGGGGGCGGGGGAGCAGTACTTC	CASSPLAGAGEQYF
-	few	TRBV6-1	TRBJ1-4	TGTGCCAGTAACCGAGCTTCCGAAAAACTGTTTTTT	CASNRASEKLFF
TRBD1	-	TRBV7-3	TRBJ1-1	TGTGCCAGCAGCTTATATGGGACAGGGATACGCACTGAAGCTTTCTTT	CASSLYGTGIRTEAFF
-	-	TRBV5-4	TRBJ1-3	TGTGCCAGCAGCGCGGACAGTCGGAACACCATATATTTT	CASSADSRNTIYF
TRBD2	-	TRBV7-9	TRBJ2-2	TGTGCCAGCAGCCCTACTGGACTAGCGGCTCAGAGAGGGGAGCTGTTTTTT	CASSPTGLAAQRGELFF
-	-	TRBV19	TRBJ1-1	TGTGCCAGTAGTATTACAGGGTCGGGAACTGAAGCTTTCTTT	CASSITGSGTEAFF
-	-	TRBV9	TRBJ1-6	TGTGCCAGCAGCCCAAGGGAGTTCTCAGTTAATTCACCCCTCCACTTT	CASSPREFSVNSPLHF
-	-	TRBV4-3	TRBJ2-7	TGCGCCAGCAGCCAAACCCGGGACACCACCTACGAGCAGTACTTC	CASSQTRDTTYEQYF
-	-	TRBV5-6	TRBJ1-6	TGTGCCAGCAGCTTTGGGAGCTCCTATAATTCACCCCTCCACTTT	CASSFGSSYNSPLHF
-	-	TRBV7-3	TRBJ2-3	TGTGCCAGCAGCGGGGCGAGACGGAGCACAGATACGCAGTATTTT	CASSGARRSTDTQYF
TRBD2	-	TRBV4-3	TRBJ2-1	TGCGCCAGCAGCCAAGATGGGAGCGGGGGGTACAATGAGCAGTTCTTC	CASSQDGSGGYNEQFF
-	-	TRBV27	TRBJ1-2	TGTGCCAGCAGTTTATACTCACAGGGAACCGGTGGCTACACCTTC	CASSLYSQGTGGYTF
-	once	TRBV29-1	TRBJ1-1	TGCAGCGTTGAACCGCAGGGGTCGGGTAACACTGAAGCTTTCTTT	CSVEPQGSGNTEAFF
-	-	TRBV6-5	TRBJ2-7	TGTGCCAGCAGTTACCGCGGGTTATCCTACGAGCAGTACTTC	CASSYRGLSYEQYF
-	-	TRBV19	TRBJ1-5	TGTGCCAGTAGTATACTGTTGGGCCCTCAGCCCCAGCATTTT	CASSILLGPQPQHF
TRBD1	once	TRBV19	TRBJ2-1	TGTGCCAGTAACAGGGGAGTAATTTCCTACAATGAGCAGTTCTTC	CASNRGVISYNEQFF
TRBD2	-	TRBV18	TRBJ2-1	TGTGCCAGCTCACCACTACTAGCGGAGTACAATGAGCAGTTCTTC	CASSPLLAEYNEQFF
TRBD2	-	TRBV4-1	TRBJ2-3	TGCGCCAGCAGCCAAGAAGAGCGGGGGGGCGCAGATACGCAGTATTTT	CASSQEERGGADTQYF
-	-	TRBV7-2	TRBJ2-7	TGTGCCAGCAGCTTAGTTGATGCTAGATGGGACGAGCAGTACTTC	CASSLVDARWDEQYF
TRBD1	-	TRBV5-6	TRBJ2-7	TGTGCCAGCAGCTGGGGGACAGGGTTCTACGAGCAGTACTTC	CASSWGTGFYEQYF
-	few	TRBV11-2	TRBJ1-2	TGTGCCAGCAGCTTAGAACCGGGGGGCTATGGCTACACCTTC	CASSLEPGGYGYTF
TRBD1	few	TRBV29-1	TRBJ1-1	TGCAGCTCAACAGGGGTAGGGAACACTGAAGCTTTCTTT	CSSTGVGNTEAFF
TRBD2	-	TRBV6-4	TRBJ2-3	TGTGCCAGCAGTAAAACAGCGGGGGGGCAAGTAGATACGCAGTATTTT	CASSKTAGGQVDTQYF
-	-	TRBV5-6	TRBJ1-6	TGTGCCAGCAGCTTCCCCGACAGGTATTCACCCCTCCACTTT	CASSFPDRYSPLHF
TRBD1	few	TRBV6-5	TRBJ1-2	TGTGCCAGCAAACAGGGGGCGAGTGCCTCTGGCTACACCTTC	CASKQGASASGYTF
-	-	TRBV7-9	TRBJ1-1	TGTGCCAGCAGCTTACTGTCGGGGGCTGAAGCTTTCTTT	CASSLLSGAEAFF
TRBD1	-	TRBV7-9	TRBJ1-1	TGTGCCAGCAGCTTGGGACAGACCACTGAAGCTTTCTTT	CASSLGQTTEAFF
TRBD1	-	TRBV27	TRBJ1-1	TGTGCCAGCAGTTTTTCTTACTTCGACAGGGGGCTTGGCACTGAAGCTTTCTTT	CASSFSYFDRGLGTEAFF
-	-	TRBV2	TRBJ1-1	TGTGCCAGCAGTGGGCAGGGCCACGAGCTTGGCACTGAAGCTTTCTTT	CASSGQGHELGTEAFF
-	once	TRBV9	TRBJ2-2	TGTGCCAGCAGCGTCACAGGGTATCCGGGCACCGGGGAGCTGTTTTTT	CASSVTGYPGTGELFF
TRBD1	-	TRBV2	TRBJ1-6	TGTGCCACTCAGACAGGGGATAATTCACCCCTCCACTTT	CATQTGDNSPLHF
-	-	TRBV6-6	TRBJ1-1	TGTGCCAGCAGCCACCGACAGAACACTGAAGCTTTCTTT	CASSHRQNTEAFF
-	few	TRBV2	TRBJ2-1	TGTGCCAGCCAGATCGAGCGGATACGCTCCTACAATGAGCAGTTCTTC	CASQIERIRSYNEQFF
TRBD1	-	TRBV18	TRBJ2-7	TGTGCCAGCTCGCTCGACAGGGAACACGAGCAGTACTTC	CASSLDREHEQYF
TRBD1	once	TRBV6-5	TRBJ1-3	TGTGCCAGCAGTACCGGACAGGGATACACCATATATTTT	CASSTGQGYTIYF
-	-	TRBV7-3	TRBJ2-2	TGTGCCAGCAGCTCGCTGGGACTTCACACCGGGGAGCTGTTTTTT	CASSSLGLHTGELFF
-	-	TRBV9	TRBJ2-1	TGTGCCAGCAGCGGAAGGGATGGACAGACGAATGAGCAGTTCTTC	CASSGRDGQTNEQFF
-	-	TRBV9	TRBJ2-6	TGTGCCAGCAGCCTAAGGTGGGCTGCCACTCTGGGCGCCAACGTCCTGACTTTC	CASSLRWAATLGANVLTF
TRBD1	once	TRBV5-4	TRBJ2-2	TGTGCCAGCAGCACTGGACAGGAATTAAACACCGGGGAGCTGTTTTTT	CASSTGQELNTGELFF
TRBD1	few	TRBV2	TRBJ1-2	TGTGCCAGCAGTGAATACGGGACAGGGGGCGCCTATGGCTACACCTTC	CASSEYGTGGAYGYTF